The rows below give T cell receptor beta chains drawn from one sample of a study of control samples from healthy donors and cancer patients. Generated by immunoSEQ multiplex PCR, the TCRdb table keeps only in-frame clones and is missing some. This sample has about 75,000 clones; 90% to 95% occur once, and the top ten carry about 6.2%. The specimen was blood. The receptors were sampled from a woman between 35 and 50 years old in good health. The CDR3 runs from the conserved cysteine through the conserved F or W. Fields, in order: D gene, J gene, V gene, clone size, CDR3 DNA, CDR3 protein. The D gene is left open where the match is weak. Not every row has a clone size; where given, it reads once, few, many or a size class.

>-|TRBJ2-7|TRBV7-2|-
TGTGCCAGCAGCTTAGAGCCCTTGATCTCGCGGGGCGAGCAGTACTTC
CASSLEPLISRGEQYF
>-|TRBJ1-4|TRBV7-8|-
TGTGCCAGCAAACCGGGTTGGAAAAACGGGACTAATGAAAAACTGTTTTTT
CASKPGWKNGTNEKLFF
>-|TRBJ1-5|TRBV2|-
TGTGCCAGCAGTGAAACGTCGGCAGGGAGTCAGCCCCAGCATTTT
CASSETSAGSQPQHF
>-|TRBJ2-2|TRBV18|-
TGTGCCAGCTCACCATTCCGGGACGCCCAATCCGGGGAGCTGTTTTTT
CASSPFRDAQSGELFF
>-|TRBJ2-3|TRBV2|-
TGTGCCAGCAGTGAACGGAACACAGATACGCAGTATTTT
CASSERNTDTQYF
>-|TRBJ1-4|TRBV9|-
TGTGCCAGCAGCGCCGGACACTCTACTAATGAAAAACTGTTTTTT
CASSAGHSTNEKLFF
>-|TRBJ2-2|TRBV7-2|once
TGTGCCAGCAGCTTACAGGGCCACGGGGAGCTGTTTTTT
CASSLQGHGELFF
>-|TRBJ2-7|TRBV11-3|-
TGTGCCAGCAGCTTCAAAGGTTCCTACGAGCAGTACTTC
CASSFKGSYEQYF
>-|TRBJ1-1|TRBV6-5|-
TGTGCCAGCAGTTACTCTCGGGGGAACACTGAAGCTTTCTTT
CASSYSRGNTEAFF
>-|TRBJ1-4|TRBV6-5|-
TGTGCCAGCAGTTATCGATGGGGGACTAATGAAAAACTGTTTTTT
CASSYRWGTNEKLFF
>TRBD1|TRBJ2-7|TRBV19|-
TGTGCCAGTAGCCGGGACAGTGCCTACGAGCAGTACTTC
CASSRDSAYEQYF
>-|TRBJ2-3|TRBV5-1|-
TGCGCCAGCAGCTTGGATTTTGTGGCGGGAACTTCAGATACGCAGTATTTT
CASSLDFVAGTSDTQYF
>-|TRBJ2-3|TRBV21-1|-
TGTGCCAGCAGCATGGAGCGGCTAGCGGGAGAGGGAACAGATACGCAGTATTTT
CASSMERLAGEGTDTQYF
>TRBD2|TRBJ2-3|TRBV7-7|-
TGTGCCAGCAGCACGGGACTAGCGGGAGGGGCAGATACGCAGTATTTT
CASSTGLAGGADTQYF
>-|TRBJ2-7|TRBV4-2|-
TGTGCCAGCAGCCAAGAGGGGTCACAGGGTACCTCTTACGAGCAGTACTTC
CASSQEGSQGTSYEQYF
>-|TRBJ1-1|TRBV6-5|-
TGTGCCAGCAGAAGGACGATGAACACTGAAGCTTTCTTT
CASRRTMNTEAFF
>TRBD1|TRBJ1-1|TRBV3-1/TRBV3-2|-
TGTGCCAGCAGCCAAGATAGGAGGACAGGGAACACTGAAGCTTTCTTT
CASSQDRRTGNTEAFF
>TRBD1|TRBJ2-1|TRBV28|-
TGTGCCAGCTCGAAACAGGGGGAGAATGAGCAGTTCTTC
CASSKQGENEQFF
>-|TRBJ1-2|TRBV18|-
TGTGCCAGCTCACCCTCGATTCTGGCAGGGTTTGACTATGGCTACACCTTC
CASSPSILAGFDYGYTF
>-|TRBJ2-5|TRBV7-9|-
TGTGCCAGCAGGGCGGGAACCAGGGAGACCCAGTACTTC
CASRAGTRETQYF
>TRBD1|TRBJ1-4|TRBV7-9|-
TGTGCCAGCAGCATTCCGACAGGGGAAAAACTGTTTTTT
CASSIPTGEKLFF
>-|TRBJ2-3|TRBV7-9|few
TGTGCCAGCAGCTACAGGGACTCCTGGGATACGCAGTATTTT
CASSYRDSWDTQYF
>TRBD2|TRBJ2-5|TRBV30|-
TGTGCCTGTTGGGGAGGCGGGACTAATCAAGAGACCCAGTACTTC
CACWGGGTNQETQYF
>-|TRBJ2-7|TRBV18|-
TGTGCCAGCTCACGGGTCAGGGACCAAAATCATTACGAGCAGTACTTC
CASSRVRDQNHYEQYF
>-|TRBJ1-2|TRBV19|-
TGTGCCAGTAGTTCCAGGGTTGGCTACACCTTC
CASSSRVGYTF
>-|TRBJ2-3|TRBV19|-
TGTGCCAGTAGTATGGGACACCCTAGCACAGATACGCAGTATTTT
CASSMGHPSTDTQYF
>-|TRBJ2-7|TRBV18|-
TGTGCCAGCTCACCGGGGGGTTACGAGCAGTACTTC
CASSPGGYEQYF
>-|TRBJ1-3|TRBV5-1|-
TGCGCCAGCAGCCCCGAAGGGGCAGGGACTGGAAACACCATATATTTT
CASSPEGAGTGNTIYF
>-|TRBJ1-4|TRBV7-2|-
TGTGCCAGCAGTCGCAGGGGTCAATCTAATGAAAAACTGTTTTTT
CASSRRGQSNEKLFF
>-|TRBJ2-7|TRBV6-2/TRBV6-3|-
TGTGCCAGCAGTTACAGGGGTTGGCAGAACTACGAGCAGTACTTC
CASSYRGWQNYEQYF
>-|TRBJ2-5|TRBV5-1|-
TGCGCCAGCAGCTTGGTATCGGGCTCCAGAGAGACCCAGTACTTC
CASSLVSGSRETQYF
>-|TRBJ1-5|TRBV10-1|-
TGCGCCAGCAGCACAGGGAATCAGCCCCAGCATTTT
CASSTGNQPQHF
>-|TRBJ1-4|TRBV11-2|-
TGTGCCAGCAGCCGAGGACCAAGTAATGAAAAACTGTTTTTT
CASSRGPSNEKLFF
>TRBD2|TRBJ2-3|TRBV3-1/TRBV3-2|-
TGTGCCAGCAGCCAAGATCTAGCGGGCACAGATACGCAGTATTTT
CASSQDLAGTDTQYF
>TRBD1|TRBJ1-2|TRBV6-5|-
TGTGCCAGCAGTTACAATCCGACAGGGAATAACTATGGCTACACCTTC
CASSYNPTGNNYGYTF
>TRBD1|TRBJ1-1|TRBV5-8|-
TGTGCCAGCAGCAGACCGGGACAGGGGTTCACTGAAGCTTTCTTT
CASSRPGQGFTEAFF
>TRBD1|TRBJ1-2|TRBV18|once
TGTGCCAGCTCACCGAACGCTCGGGACAGGGCTTATGGCTACACCTTC
CASSPNARDRAYGYTF
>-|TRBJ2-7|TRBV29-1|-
TGCAGCGTCCGCGAGGGTTACGAGCAGTACTTC
CSVREGYEQYF
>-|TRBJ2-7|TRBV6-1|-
TGTGCCAGCAGTAACTACGAGCAGTACTTC
CASSNYEQYF
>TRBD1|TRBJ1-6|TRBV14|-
TGTGCCAGCAGCCAAGGGTCGGGACAGCCGATTTGGCCCCTCCACTTT
CASSQGSGQPIWPLHF
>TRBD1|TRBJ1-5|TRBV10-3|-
TGTGCCACGAGGGACAGTCAGGCAGGCAATCAGCCCCAGCATTTT
CATRDSQAGNQPQHF
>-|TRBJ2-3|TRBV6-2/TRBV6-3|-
TGTGCCAGCAGTTACGTGGCAGGGTGGGAAACTCGCACAGATACGCAGTATTTT
CASSYVAGWETRTDTQYF
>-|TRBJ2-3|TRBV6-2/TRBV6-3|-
TGTGCCAGCAGTTCGATAGCCCGCGTGACATCCCCGCAGTATTTT
CASSSIARVTSPQYF
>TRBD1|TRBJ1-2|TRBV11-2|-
TGTGCCAGCAGCGCGACAGGGCCTTATGGCTACACCTTC
CASSATGPYGYTF
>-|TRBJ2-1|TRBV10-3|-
TGTGCCATCAGCCCTCAAACGGATGAGCAGTTCTTC
CAISPQTDEQFF